The 18 T cell receptor beta chains presented below share a single source sample, sequenced in a study of blood T cell repertoires in COVID-19. The assay was immunoSEQ multiplex PCR, and TCRdb's table has in-frame clones only and misses some. The sample yields approximately 490,000 clones, roughly 90% seen once. Sequencing input: PBMCs or T cells enriched from blood (not recorded which). The receptors originated from a woman between 18 and 29 years old who had recovered from COVID-19.

CDR3 sequence: CASSLDRGEQYF. CDR3 nucleotides: TGTGCCAGCAGCTTAGATCGGGGAGAGCAGTACTTC. V usage is TRBV11-3 and J usage is TRBJ2-7; a possible D gene is TRBD2 (5 bases). Deletions cut 0 bases from V and 7 bases from J, with 7 bases between. This CDR3 is 12 amino acids long. In germline, CDR1 is SGHNT, CDR2 YENEEA. Full variable domain (missing parts from reference TRBV11-3 and TRBJ2-7): EAGVVQSPRYKIIEKKQPVAFWCNPISGHNTLYWYLQNLGQGPELLIRYENEEAVDDSQLPKDRFSAERLKGVDSTLKIQPAELGDSAVYLCASSLDRGEQYFGPGTRLTVT.

The gene calls are TRBV14 and TRBJ2-3, with 8 bases identical to TRBD2. CDR3 length: 16 residues. The ends lost 1 base at V and 0 bases at J; junction bases unmatched: 3. Germline V gene data show CDR1 as SGHDN and CDR2 as FVKESK. CDR3 sequence reads: CASSQGSGGSTDTQYF. In nucleotides, the CDR3 is TGTGCCAGCAGCCAAGGAAGCGGGGGAAGCACAGATACGCAGTATTTT.

V usage is TRBV3-1 (or the pseudogene TRBV3-2) and J usage is TRBJ1-1; the D gene is possibly TRBD1 (5 bases). V was clipped by 0 bases and J by 7 bases, with 9 bases between them. Germline V lookup: CDR1 LGHDT, CDR2 YNNKEL (reference sequence). CDR3 length: 13 residues. CDR3 region: CASSQDRGLEAFF. CDR3 coding DNA: TGTGCCAGCAGCCAAGATAGGGGACTTGAAGCTTTCTTT.

V is TRBV2 and J is TRBJ1-5; no clear D gene. Looked up from germline, CDR1 is SNHLY and CDR2 is FYNNEI. CDR3 length: 15 residues. V was pared by 8 bases and J by 3 bases, with 17 bases between. CDR3: CASGEMGTTNQPQHF. The CDR3 DNA is TGTGCCAGCGGGGAGATGGGCACTACCAATCAGCCCCAGCATTTT.

This chain uses TRBV21-1 with TRBJ1-1; no DNA check was done on the table's D call, TRBD1. TRBV21-1 is given as a pseudogene. The CDR3 is made up of 16 amino acids. The CDR3: CASSVPGQGSSTEAFF. The CDR3, as DNA: TGTGCCAGCAGCGTACCGGGACAGGGGAGTTCCACTGAAGCTTTCTTT.

The chain employs TRBV5-5 and TRBJ1-4; 10 nucleotides match TRBD1. CDR3 length: 17 amino acids. Germline V CDR1 and CDR2: SGHKS, YYEKEE (reference sequence). The V gene end was trimmed by 6 bases and the J gene end by 6 bases; junction bases not matched to a gene: 14. The CDR3 DNA follows: TGTGCCAGCAACCTGGGAGGGGGACAGGGGTTCCATGAAAAACTGTTTTTT. It codes for CASNLGGGQGFHEKLFF.

The chain couples TRBV5-1 to TRBJ2-1; D not certain. V lost 6 bases and J lost 4, with 17 bases in between. The CDR3 extends over 15 amino acids. Per germline, CDR1 SGHRS and CDR2 YFSETQ. CDR3 coding DNA: TGCGCCAGCATCCCCGCCCCGGGTCCTTACAATGAGCAGTTCTTC. Its protein product is CASIPAPGPYNEQFF.

With respect to this clone: The sample contains more than one DNA sequence encoding this CDR3. The J gene is TRBJ2-1, the V gene TRBV4-1; the D is unclear. The ends were cut back, 1 base at V and 7 bases at J, with 5 bases in the middle. The CDR3 consists of 12 residues. The germline gives CDR1 MGHRA, CDR2 YSYEKL. CDR3 sequence: CASSQGLNEQFF. The CDR3 DNA reads TGCGCCAGCAGCCAAGGTTTAAATGAGCAGTTCTTC.

The gene calls are TRBV5-6 and TRBJ1-6; D is perhaps TRBD1 (6 bases). Germline CDR1 and CDR2: SGHDT and YYEEEE. This CDR3 comprises 14 residues. V lost 3 bases to trimming and J lost 8 bases, with 12 bases between them. The CDR3 loop is CASSWGGKDSPLHF. The CDR3 DNA reads TGTGCCAGCAGCTGGGGGGGCAAGGATTCACCCCTCCACTTT.

V gene TRBV7-3 combines with J gene TRBJ2-3; the match to TRBD2 covers 9 bases. Germline lookup yields CDR1 SGHTA and CDR2 FQGTGA. J lost 0 bases, V lost 5 bases, and 6 bases had no gene match. The CDR3 is made up of 16 amino acids. CDR3 sequence (DNA): TGTGCCAGCAGCAGACGCGGGGGGGCTAGCACAGATACGCAGTATTTT. It codes for CASSRRGGASTDTQYF.

The chain has TRBV6-5 and TRBJ1-2; TRBD1 matches 8 bases. The ends lost 6 bases at V and 8 bases at J; junction bases unmatched: 8. The CDR3 is 13 residues long. Germline values: CDR1 MNHEY, CDR2 SVGAGI. The CDR3: CASSRTGGGGYTF. CDR3 nucleotide sequence: TGTGCCAGCAGCCGTACAGGGGGTGGCGGCTACACCTTC.

The chain uses TRBV21-1 and TRBJ2-7; TRBD2, as called in the table, went unchecked against the DNA. TRBV21-1 is listed as a pseudogene. The CDR3 sequence is 12 residues long. CDR3 sequence: CASFWSSYEQYF. CDR3 DNA sequence: TGTGCCAGTTTTTGGAGCTCCTACGAGCAGTACTTC.

This chain uses TRBV7-9 with TRBJ1-2, with D perhaps matching TRBD1 (6 bases). Trimming removed 6 bases at V and 6 bases at J, with 11 bases between. The CDR3 runs 12 residues. Germline V gene sequence: CDR1 SEHNR, CDR2 FQNEAQ (reference sequence). The CDR3 sequence: CASSLQGNGYTF. DNA of the CDR3: TGTGCCAGCAGTTTACAGGGTAATGGCTACACCTTC.

The rearrangement links TRBV30 to TRBJ1-6; 7 nucleotides match TRBD1. Germline lookup yields CDR1 GTSNPN and CDR2 SVGIG (reference sequence). Trimming at V came to 0 bases and at J to 6 bases, leaving 5 bases not matched to a gene. The CDR3 extends over 15 amino acids. The CDR3 protein is CAWSVSGQSNSPLHF. The CDR3 nucleotides read TGTGCCTGGAGTGTTTCGGGACAGAGTAATTCACCCCTCCACTTT.

V gene TRBV6-5 combines with J gene TRBJ1-2; unclear D gene. The CDR3 totals 12 residues. Germline V CDR1 and CDR2: MNHEY, SVGAGI. Between the trimmed V and J ends, which lost 4 bases and 12 bases, there was a span of 15 bases. CDR3 sequence: CASSSPGREDTF. The CDR3 nucleotides are TGTGCCAGCAGTTCCCCGGGGAGGGAGGACACCTTC.

The chain links TRBV5-1 to TRBJ2-5; 7 bases match TRBD2. Germline V lookup: CDR1 SGHRS, CDR2 YFSETQ. V gave up 3 bases and J gave up 2 bases; unmatched junction bases: 7. The length of the CDR3 is 15 residues. CDR3 amino acids: CASSYTSGNQETQYF. The CDR3 DNA sequence: TGCGCCAGCAGCTACACCAGCGGGAATCAAGAGACCCAGTACTTC.

The chain uses TRBV7-9 and TRBJ1-6, with 9 nucleotides matching TRBD1. CDR1 and CDR2 from the germline V gene are SEHNR and FQNEAQ (reference sequence). CDR3 length: 14 residues. With 6 bases clipped from V and 10 bases from J, the junction kept 7 bases outside the gene matches. CDR3 bases: TGTGCCAGCAGTTCGGGACAGGGATGGTCACCCCTCCACTTT. Its translation: CASSSGQGWSPLHF.

This chain uses TRBV28 with TRBJ2-7; no clear D gene. CDR3 length: 13 amino acids. V shed 1 base and J shed 6 bases, with 10 bases lying between them. Germline CDR1 is MDHEN and CDR2 is SYDVKM. The CDR3 coding sequence is TGTGCCAGCAGTTTATCGATGGCTCGCGAGCAGTACTTC. Its protein product is CASSLSMAREQYF.